This T cell receptor beta chain stems from a study of beta chain features in type 1 diabetes. Sequencing targeted expressed TCRB transcripts, as all isolated RNA had been reverse transcribed. Sequenced by immunoSEQ multiplex PCR; TCRdb stores in-frame clones only, minus some. The sample holds a few hundred thousand clones, about 24% seen once. V was clipped by 6 bases and J by 12 bases; unmatched bases: 5. This CDR3 spans 11 amino acids. In germline, CDR1 is KGHSH, CDR2 LQKENI. On this clone: Its antigen is currently unknown.

Sorting with CD45RO/CCR7/CD25/CD127/CD95/CD27 yielded naive, central memory, regulatory and stem-like memory CD4+ cells. Study outcomes and limitations: Significant though moderate, a shortening of TCRB CDR3s appeared in all four CD4+ subsets of Type 1 diabetes patients. In type 1 diabetes patients, VDJ junctions had fewer insertions; deletions at these junctions were more frequent.

The chain couples TRBV18 to TRBJ2-1; 7 bases align to TRBD1. The clonotype originates from a woman in her thirties with type 1 diabetes. The sample taken for sequencing was naive CD4+ T cells from blood. The chain's CDR3 is CASSPGDRQFF. The CDR3 bases are TGTGCCAGCTCCCCCGGGGACAGGCAGTTCTTC.